The 28 T cell receptor beta chains presented below share a single source sample, sequenced in a study. TCRdb re-called the RT-PCR reads through MiXCR, storing one row per CDR3 protein. Here the sample spans almost 700,000 distinct CDR3 sequences, approximately 15% being singletons. Sequenced material: memory CD4+ T cells from blood. These receptors were obtained from a female donor in good health, serving as a healthy control.

The rearrangement joins TRBV4-3 to TRBJ1-1; TRBD1 might be the D (6 bases). Between the trimmed V and J ends, which lost 0 bases and 7 bases, there was a span of 12 bases. The germline V gene encodes CDR1 LGHNA and CDR2 YSLEER. The CDR3 extends over 14 amino acids. The CDR3 bases are TGCGCCAGCAGCCAAGAGGGCAGGGGTTTTGAAGCTTTCTTT. This sequence encodes CASSQEGRGFEAFF.

The chain is built from TRBV29-1 and TRBJ2-7, with 9 bases fitting TRBD2. Germline loops: CDR1 SQVTM, CDR2 ANQGSEA. The length of the CDR3 is 13 residues. Trimming at V came to 5 bases and at J to 3 bases, leaving 5 bases not matched to a gene. CDR3 residues: CSVLVSGGYEQYF. The CDR3 DNA sequence: TGCAGCGTTCTAGTTAGCGGGGGCTACGAGCAGTACTTC.

This clonotype came up many times. V usage is TRBV10-3 and J usage is TRBJ1-3; 11 positions match TRBD1. The CDR3 loop spans 16 amino acids. V gave up 8 bases and J gave up 0 bases; unmatched junction bases: 6. Germline V lookup: CDR1 ENHRY, CDR2 SYGVKD. The CDR3 region has the DNA TGTGCCATCGGACAGGGGGCCCATAACTCTGGAAACACCATATATTTT. This sequence encodes CAIGQGAHNSGNTIYF.

This chain connects TRBV18 to TRBJ2-1; no clear D. Germline V gene data show CDR1 as KGHSH and CDR2 as LQKENI. This CDR3 spans 13 amino acids. Trimming cost V 0 bases and J 12 bases, with 12 bases left between them. The CDR3 DNA reads as TGTGCCAGCTCACCACCGCAGCCATTAGGGCAGTTCTTC. Translation gives CASSPPQPLGQFF.

This clonotype showed up just a few times. The V call is TRBV20-1, the J call TRBJ2-2; the match to TRBD2 covers 7 bases. CDR1 and CDR2 (germline): DFQATT, SNEGSKA (reference sequence). This CDR3 has 16 residues. With 1 base clipped from V and 5 bases from J, the junction kept 10 bases outside the gene matches. Here the CDR3 DNA reads TGCAGTGCTAGAGGGGTCTCTAGCGGTAGTACCGGGGAGCTGTTTTTT. Amino acid sequence: CSARGVSSGSTGELFF.

The chain uses TRBV10-3 and TRBJ2-3, with a tentative D call TRBD2 (7 bases). V shed 7 bases and J shed 6 bases, with 14 bases lying between them. CDR3 length equals 13 residues. Germline lookup yields CDR1 ENHRY and CDR2 SYGVKD. CDR3 sequence reads: CAINGRGGDTQYF. The CDR3 DNA reads TGTGCCATCAATGGCAGGGGAGGGGATACGCAGTATTTT.

This clonotype was counted at least ten times. The chain links TRBV7-2 to TRBJ2-5, with D tentatively TRBD2 (6 bases). The CDR3 covers 15 residues. Germline loops: CDR1 SGHTA, CDR2 FQGNSA. Between the trimmed V and J ends, which lost 2 bases and 4 bases, there was a span of 14 bases. The CDR3 region is CASSLFQEGTETQYF. The CDR3 DNA reads TGTGCCAGCAGCTTATTCCAGGAGGGAACAGAGACCCAGTACTTC.

This clonotype was seen more than once but under ten times. The chain uses TRBV2 and TRBJ1-6, with unresolved D. The CDR3 sequence is 16 residues long. The V and J ends lost 7 bases and 9 bases respectively, with 22 bases between them. Germline-derived CDR1 and CDR2 are SNHLY and FYNNEI. The CDR3 region has the DNA TGTGCCAGCAAACGGGCTCAAGGAAACCTCGGTTCACCCCTCCACTTT. Residues: CASKRAQGNLGSPLHF.

This clonotype was recorded many times. This chain joins TRBV28 and TRBJ2-3, with D possibly matching TRBD2 (6 bases). The CDR3 loop spans 17 amino acids. V was trimmed by 1 base and J by 0 bases, leaving 14 bases between them. Looked up from germline, CDR1 is MDHEN and CDR2 is SYDVKM. The CDR3 spells CASSLFGLASSTDTQYF. The CDR3 nucleotides read TGTGCCAGCAGTTTATTTGGGCTAGCGTCTAGCACAGATACGCAGTATTTT.

This clonotype appeared many times. CDR3 amino acids: CATSTQGNYGYTF. CDR3 DNA sequence: TGTGCCACCAGCACCCAGGGTAACTATGGCTACACCTTC. J is TRBJ1-2 and V is TRBV15, with D possibly matching TRBD1 (5 bases). Trimming pared 4 bases from V and 1 base from J, leaving 7 bases between. This CDR3 region has 13 residues. Germline lookup yields CDR1 LNHNV and CDR2 YYDKDF (reference sequence).

This chain links TRBV7-2 with TRBJ1-5; D is unclear. This CDR3 contains 16 residues. Looked up from germline, CDR1 is SGHTA and CDR2 is FQGNSA. V shed 0 bases and J shed 0 bases, with 9 bases lying between them. For the CDR3, the DNA is TGTGCCAGCAGCTTAGCACTGGGATTTAGCAATCAGCCCCAGCATTTT. Translation gives CASSLALGFSNQPQHF. Combining the CDR3 with reference TRBV7-2 and TRBJ1-5 gives the whole variable domain GAGVSQSPSNKVTEKGKDVELRCDPISGHTALYWYRQSLGQGLEFLIYFQGNSAPDKSGLPSDRFSAERTGGSVSTLTIQRTQQEDSAVYLCASSLALGFSNQPQHFGDGTRLSIL.

The chain is built from TRBV6-1 and TRBJ2-3; D remains ambiguous. This CDR3 region has 15 residues. Trimming left V 6 bases short and J 0 bases short, with 13 bases between. Germline CDR1 reads MNHNS; CDR2 reads SASEGT. CDR3: CASSPTITSTDTQYF. In DNA, the CDR3 is TGTGCCAGCAGCCCAACCATAACAAGCACAGATACGCAGTATTTT.

This clonotype was picked up a small number of times. As DNA, the CDR3 is TGTGCCAGCAGCTTGAGTCCAGGAGACACGCAGTATTTT. It specifies CASSLSPGDTQYF. The J gene is TRBJ2-3, the V gene TRBV7-7, with D uncertain. Between the trimmed V and J ends, which lost 3 bases and 9 bases, there was a span of 13 bases. Germline assignment: CDR1 SSHAT and CDR2 FNYEAQ (reference sequence). The CDR3 runs 13 residues.

This clonotype turned up a few times. This chain uses TRBV6-5 with TRBJ2-2; weak D call: TRBD2 (5 bases). V lost 7 bases and J lost 2, with 14 bases in between. Looked up from germline, CDR1 is MNHEY and CDR2 is SVGAGI. This CDR3 is 15 amino acids long. CDR3 loop: CASTSGLLNTGELFF. DNA of the CDR3: TGTGCCAGCACCTCCGGACTGCTAAACACCGGGGAGCTGTTTTTT.

This clonotype was observed a few times. J is TRBJ2-7 and V is TRBV4-2; 7 bases align to TRBD2. The trim removed 5 bases at V and 7 bases at J, leaving 11 bases unmatched. Per germline, CDR1 LGHNA and CDR2 YNFKEQ. There are 14 residues in the CDR3. The CDR3 protein is CASSETSRAREQYF. The CDR3 DNA reads as TGTGCCAGCAGCGAGACTAGCCGGGCGAGGGAGCAGTACTTC.

J is TRBJ2-2 and V is TRBV5-1, with 10 positions matching TRBD1. V lost 1 base to trimming and J lost 4 bases; unmatched junction nucleotides: 4. This CDR3 has 16 amino acids. CDR1 SGHRS and CDR2 YFSETQ come from the germline V gene. Here the CDR3 reads CASSLSTGGSTGELFF. The CDR3 region has the DNA TGCGCCAGCAGCTTGTCGACAGGGGGCAGCACCGGGGAGCTGTTTTTT. Combining the CDR3 with reference TRBV5-1 and TRBJ2-2 gives the whole variable domain KAGVTQTPRYLIKTRGQQVTLSCSPISGHRSVSWYQQTPGQGLQFLFEYFSETQRNKGNFPGRFSGRQFSNSRSEMNVSTLELGDSALYLCASSLSTGGSTGELFFGEGSRLTVL.

This clonotype has more than one count but fewer than ten. This chain joins TRBV20-1 and TRBJ1-5, with 7 bases identical to TRBD1. The length of the CDR3 is 17 residues. Trimming at V came to 3 bases and at J to 1 base, leaving 12 bases not matched to a gene. Germline V gives CDR1 DFQATT, CDR2 SNEGSKA (reference sequence). This CDR3 is CSASETGFRISNQPQHF. Written as DNA, the CDR3 is TGCAGTGCTAGTGAGACAGGGTTCAGGATAAGCAATCAGCCCCAGCATTTT.

This clonotype was recorded at least ten times. The V and J genes are TRBV7-2 and TRBJ2-2; 9 bases match TRBD2. The CDR3 runs 15 residues. J gave up 4 bases and V 5 bases, and 5 bases lay outside the gene matches. Looked up from germline, CDR1 is SGHTA and CDR2 is FQGNSA. In DNA, the CDR3 is TGTGCCAGCAGCCTCGGACTAGCGAGCACCGGGGAGCTGTTTTTT. It codes for CASSLGLASTGELFF.

The V call is TRBV3-1, the J call TRBJ1-4; D is possibly TRBD1 (5 bases). Looked up from germline, CDR1 is LGHDT and CDR2 is YNNKEL (reference sequence). CDR3 length: 14 amino acids. Between the trimmed V and J ends, which lost 7 bases and 8 bases, there was a span of 17 bases. The CDR3 spells CASTQRGAGEKLFF. CDR3 in DNA: TGTGCCAGCACCCAGCGTGGGGCCGGGGAAAAACTGTTTTTT.

This clonotype has a handful of counts. The chain employs TRBV12-3 or TRBV12-4 and TRBJ1-1; TRBD1 aligns across 11 bases. Trimming cost V 3 bases and J 0 bases; bases outside gene matches: 3. The CDR3 runs to 16 residues. The CDR3 nucleotides read TGTGCCAGCAGTTTGGGACAGGGGGTACTGAACACTGAAGCTTTCTTT. It is translated as CASSLGQGVLNTEAFF.

This clonotype was detected ten times or more. This chain joins TRBV5-1 and TRBJ1-4, with D unresolved. The CDR3 covers 16 residues. In germline, CDR1 is SGHRS, CDR2 YFSETQ. V was clipped by 0 bases and J by 8 bases, with 17 bases between them. DNA of the CDR3: TGCGCCAGCAGCTTGGCCCCAGGAGTAGATGGGGAAAAACTGTTTTTT. This sequence encodes CASSLAPGVDGEKLFF.

This sequence joins TRBV18 and TRBJ1-2; D is perhaps TRBD1 (5 bases). CDR3 length: 15 amino acids. CDR1 KGHSH and CDR2 LQKENI come from the germline V gene. V lost 2 bases to trimming and J lost 2 bases, with 12 bases between them. The CDR3 spells CASSPDQGSNYGYTF. In nucleotides, the CDR3 is TGTGCCAGCTCACCAGATCAGGGTTCGAACTATGGCTACACCTTC.

This clonotype was picked up a small number of times. The chain carries TRBV6-1 and TRBJ2-1; 11 positions match TRBD2. The V segment lost 5 bases and the J segment 0 bases; nucleotides outside the gene matches: 6. The germline gives CDR1 MNHNS, CDR2 SASEGT. The CDR3 contains 17 residues. CDR3 region: CASSTSGGFSSYNEQFF. The CDR3 coding sequence is TGTGCCAGCAGTACTAGCGGGGGCTTCTCCTCCTACAATGAGCAGTTCTTC.

A word on this clonotype: A read error may be the cause here, since a much bigger clone is one base away. In DNA, the CDR3 is TGTGCCAGCAGTTTTGGGGTTCAGCCCCAGCATTTT. As protein: CASSFGVQPQHF. The chain couples TRBV28 to TRBJ1-5; D ambiguous. CDR3 length: 12 amino acids. Trimming pared 3 bases from V and 6 bases from J, leaving 6 bases between. Germline lookup yields CDR1 MDHEN and CDR2 SYDVKM.

The chain recombines TRBV5-1 with TRBJ2-3; TRBD2 matches 7 bases. The CDR3 covers 14 residues. After removal of 4 bases from V and 4 bases from J, the junction contained 6 bases not matched to a gene. Germline CDR1 is SGHRS and CDR2 is YFSETQ. The CDR3 loop reads CASSAPGGADTQYF. The CDR3 nucleotides read TGCGCCAGCAGCGCCCCGGGAGGAGCAGATACGCAGTATTTT.

J is TRBJ2-1 and V is TRBV20-1; 10 bases agree with TRBD1. J lost 3 bases, V lost 4 bases, and 3 bases had no gene match. This CDR3 has 14 residues. Germline CDR1 is DFQATT and CDR2 is SNEGSKA (reference sequence). The CDR3 DNA is TGCAGTGCTATAGGGGACAGGGGCTACAATGAGCAGTTCTTC. Protein sequence: CSAIGDRGYNEQFF.

There are many counts of this clonotype. The chain is built from TRBV6-6 and TRBJ1-2, with unresolved D. The V end lost 5 bases, the J end lost 2 bases, and 15 bases lay between the germline ends. Germline V CDR1 and CDR2: MNHNY, SVGAGI (reference sequence). This CDR3 region has 15 residues. DNA of the CDR3: TGTGCCAGCAGTCTCCCTCAGACGGCGAACTATGGCTACACCTTC. This sequence encodes CASSLPQTANYGYTF.

Ten or more counts support this clonotype. In nucleotides, the CDR3 is TGCAGCGTTGGTAGCGGGCGGGCCTACGAGCAGTACTTC. It codes for CSVGSGRAYEQYF. The chain carries TRBV29-1 and TRBJ2-7; TRBD2 aligns across 7 bases. CDR1 and CDR2 (germline): SQVTM, ANQGSEA. After removal of 4 bases from V and 2 bases from J, the junction contained 5 bases not matched to a gene. The CDR3 has 13 residues.